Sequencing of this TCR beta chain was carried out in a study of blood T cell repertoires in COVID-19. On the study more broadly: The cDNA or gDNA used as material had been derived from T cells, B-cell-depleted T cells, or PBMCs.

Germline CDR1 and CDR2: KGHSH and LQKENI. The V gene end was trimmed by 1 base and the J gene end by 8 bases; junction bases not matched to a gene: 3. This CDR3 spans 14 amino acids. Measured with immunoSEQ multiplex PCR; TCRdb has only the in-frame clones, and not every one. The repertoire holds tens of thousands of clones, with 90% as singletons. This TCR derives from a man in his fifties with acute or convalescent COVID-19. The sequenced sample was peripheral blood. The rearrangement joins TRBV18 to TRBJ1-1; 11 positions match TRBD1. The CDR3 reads CASSPLRTGGEAFF. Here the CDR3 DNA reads TGTGCCAGCTCACCACTCCGGACAGGGGGCGAAGCTTTCTTT.